This TCR beta chain was sequenced for a study of CD8+ T cells in alopecia areata. This sample's treatment: oral pan-JAK inhibitor, 5-10 mg twice daily. In alopecia areata patients, both lesional scalp punch biopsies and peripheral blood were collected. V lost 3 bases and J 5 bases, leaving 14 bases between the germline ends. The CDR3 sequence is 14 residues long. The germline V gene has CDR1 SGHDT and CDR2 YYEEEE. TCR sequencing used cDNA made by reverse transcription of extracted RNA. TCRdb's copy holds only in-frame clones and misses some; the assay was immunoSEQ multiplex PCR. The sample lists hundreds of thousands of clones; 60% were seen once.

The chain links TRBV5-6 to TRBJ1-1; the D gene is possibly TRBD1 (5 bases). The sample consisted of CD4+ T cells sorted from blood, taken at week 52, from a patient treated with tofacitinib. The clonotype originates from a human donor with alopecia areata. CDR3 in amino acids: CASSYPGGWTEAFF. The CDR3 DNA is TGTGCCAGCAGCTACCCCGGGGGATGGACTGAAGCTTTCTTT.